The 3 T cell receptor beta chains presented below share a single source sample, sequenced in a study of CD8+ T cells in alopecia areata. This sample's treatment: oral pan-JAK inhibitor, 5-10 mg twice daily. RNA extraction was followed by reverse transcription into cDNA, which acted as the sequencing template. Here immunoSEQ multiplex PCR was the method, and the copy in TCRdb shows in-frame clones only, minus some. The sample shows some 220,000 clones, approximately 57% of them seen only once. Specimen: CD4+ T cells sorted from blood, collected at week 4, from a patient treated with tofacitinib. Every receptor here comes from a human donor with alopecia areata.

This clone was seen a few times. The V and J genes are TRBV19 and TRBJ2-3, with 10 bases aligning to TRBD2. The CDR3 covers 13 residues. Per germline, CDR1 LNHDA and CDR2 SQIVND (reference sequence). The J segment lost 4 bases and the V segment lost 7 bases, leaving 2 bases of the junction unmatched. CDR3 in amino acids: CASTSGGPDTQYF. The CDR3 nucleotides are TGTGCCAGTACTAGCGGGGGCCCAGATACGCAGTATTTT.

V is TRBV4-3 and J is TRBJ1-2, with 8 bases matching TRBD1. Unmatched junction bases numbered 8, after V lost 3 bases and J lost 8 bases. The CDR3 spans 14 residues. CDR1 is LGHNA and CDR2 is YSLEER in the germline V gene. The CDR3 reads CASSQDWTGRGYTF. As DNA, the CDR3 is TGCGCCAGCAGCCAGGACTGGACAGGGCGAGGCTACACCTTC.

This clone appeared a few times. The gene calls are TRBV19 and TRBJ2-3; no definite D call. The CDR3 is made up of 13 amino acids. The germline V and J ends were trimmed by 5 bases and 2 bases, with 8 bases remaining between them. CDR1 is LNHDA and CDR2 is SQIVND in the germline V gene (reference sequence). The CDR3 loop is CASSGQTTDTQYF. CDR3 nucleotide sequence: TGTGCCAGTAGTGGGCAGACCACAGATACGCAGTATTTT.